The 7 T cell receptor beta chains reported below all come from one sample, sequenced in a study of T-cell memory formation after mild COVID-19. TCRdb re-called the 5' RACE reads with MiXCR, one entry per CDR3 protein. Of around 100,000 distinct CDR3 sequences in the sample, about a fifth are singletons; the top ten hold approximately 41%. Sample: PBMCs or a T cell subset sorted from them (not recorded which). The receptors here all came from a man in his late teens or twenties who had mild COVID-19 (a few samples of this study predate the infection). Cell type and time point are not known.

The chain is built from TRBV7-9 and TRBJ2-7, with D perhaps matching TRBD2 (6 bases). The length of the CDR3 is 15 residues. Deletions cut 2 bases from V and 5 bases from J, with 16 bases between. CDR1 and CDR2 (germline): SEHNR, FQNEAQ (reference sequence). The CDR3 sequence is CASSLFRENEDEQYF. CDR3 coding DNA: TGTGCCAGCAGCTTATTCCGGGAGAACGAAGACGAGCAGTACTTC.

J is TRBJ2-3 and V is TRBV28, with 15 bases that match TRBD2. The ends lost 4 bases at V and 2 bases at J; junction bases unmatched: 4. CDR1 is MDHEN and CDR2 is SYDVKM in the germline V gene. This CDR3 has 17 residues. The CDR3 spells CASSSGLAGGHTDTQYF. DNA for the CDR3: TGTGCCAGCAGTTCCGGACTAGCGGGGGGGCACACAGATACGCAGTATTTT. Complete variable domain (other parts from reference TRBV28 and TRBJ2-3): DVKVTQSSRYLVKRTGEKVFLECVQDMDHENMFWYRQDPGLGLRLIYFSYDVKMKEKGDIPEGYSVSREKKERFSLILESASTNQTSMYLCASSSGLAGGHTDTQYFGPGTRLTVL.

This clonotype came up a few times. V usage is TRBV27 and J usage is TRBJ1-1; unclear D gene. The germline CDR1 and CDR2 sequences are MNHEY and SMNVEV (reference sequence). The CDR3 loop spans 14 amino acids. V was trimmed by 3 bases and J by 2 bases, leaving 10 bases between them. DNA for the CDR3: TGTGCCAGCAGTTTGGCCGACACTAACACTGAAGCTTTCTTT. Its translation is CASSLADTNTEAFF.

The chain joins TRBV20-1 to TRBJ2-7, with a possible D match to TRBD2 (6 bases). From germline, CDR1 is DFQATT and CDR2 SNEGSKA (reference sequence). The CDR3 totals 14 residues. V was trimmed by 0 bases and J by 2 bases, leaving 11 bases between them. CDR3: CSARDQSGAYEQYV. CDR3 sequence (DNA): TGCAGTGCTAGAGATCAGTCGGGGGCCTACGAGCAGTACGTC.

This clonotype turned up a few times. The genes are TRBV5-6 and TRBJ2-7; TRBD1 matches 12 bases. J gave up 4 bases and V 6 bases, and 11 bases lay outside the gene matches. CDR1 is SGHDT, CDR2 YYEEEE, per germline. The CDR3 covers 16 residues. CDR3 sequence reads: CASNLPGTGGTYEQYV. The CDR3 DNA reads TGTGCCAGCAACCTACCCGGGACAGGGGGCACATACGAGCAGTACGTC.

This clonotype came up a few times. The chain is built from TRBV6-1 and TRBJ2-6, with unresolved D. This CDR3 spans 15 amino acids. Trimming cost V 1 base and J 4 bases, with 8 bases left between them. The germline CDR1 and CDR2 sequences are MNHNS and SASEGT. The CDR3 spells CASSEGLGGANVLTF. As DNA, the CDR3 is TGTGCCAGCAGTGAAGGGCTGGGGGGGGCCAACGTCCTGACTTTC.

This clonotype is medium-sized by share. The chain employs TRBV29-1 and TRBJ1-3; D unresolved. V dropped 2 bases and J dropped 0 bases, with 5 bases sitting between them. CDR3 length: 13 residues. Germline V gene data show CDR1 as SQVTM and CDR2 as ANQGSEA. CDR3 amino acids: CSVEPGSGNTIYF. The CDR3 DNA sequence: TGCAGCGTTGAACCAGGCTCTGGAAACACCATATATTTT.